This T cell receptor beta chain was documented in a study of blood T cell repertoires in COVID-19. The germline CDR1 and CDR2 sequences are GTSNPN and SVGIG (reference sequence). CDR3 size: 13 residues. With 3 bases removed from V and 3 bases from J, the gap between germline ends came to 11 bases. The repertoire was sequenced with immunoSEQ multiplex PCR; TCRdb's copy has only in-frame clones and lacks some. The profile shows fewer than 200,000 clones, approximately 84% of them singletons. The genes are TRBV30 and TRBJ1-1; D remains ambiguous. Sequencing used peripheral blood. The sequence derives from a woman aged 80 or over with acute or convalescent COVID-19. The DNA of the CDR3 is TGTGCCTGGAGGTCGGGTTGGGACACTGAAGCTTTCTTT. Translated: CAWRSGWDTEAFF.